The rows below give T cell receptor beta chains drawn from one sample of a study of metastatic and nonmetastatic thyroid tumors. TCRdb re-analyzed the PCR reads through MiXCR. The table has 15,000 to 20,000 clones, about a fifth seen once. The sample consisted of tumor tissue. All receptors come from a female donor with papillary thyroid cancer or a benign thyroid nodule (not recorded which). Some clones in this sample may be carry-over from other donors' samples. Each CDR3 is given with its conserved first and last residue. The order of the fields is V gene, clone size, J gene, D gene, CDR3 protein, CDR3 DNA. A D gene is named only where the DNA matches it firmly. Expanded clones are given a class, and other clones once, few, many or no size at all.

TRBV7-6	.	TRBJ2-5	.	CASSLNYQGPSLRETQYF	TGTGCCAGCAGTCTAAATTATCAGGGTCCTAGCTTGCGAGAGACCCAGTACTTC
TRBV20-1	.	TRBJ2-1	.	CSASGAGLYYNEQFF	TGCAGTGCTAGTGGGGCGGGACTCTACTACAATGAGCAGTTCTTC
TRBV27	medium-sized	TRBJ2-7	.	CASSVGTGPHEQYF	TGTGCCAGCAGCGTCGGTACAGGGCCACACGAGCAGTACTTC
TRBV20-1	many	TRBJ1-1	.	CSASVASLGNTEAFF	TGCAGTGCTAGTGTGGCGTCCCTTGGGAACACTGAAGCTTTCTTT
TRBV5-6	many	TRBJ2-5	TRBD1	CATGTGGTGTQYF	TGTGCCACCGGGACAGGGGGCACCGGGACCCAGTACTTC
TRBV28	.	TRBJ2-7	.	CASRKGPVPGSYEQYF	TGTGCCAGCAGGAAGGGCCCGGTCCCGGGCTCCTACGAGCAGTACTTC
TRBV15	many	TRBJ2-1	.	CATSRGALQSRSYNEQFF	TGTGCCACCAGCAGAGGGGCCCTGCAAAGTCGCTCCTACAATGAGCAGTTCTTC
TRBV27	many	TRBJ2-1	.	CASSLSKYNEQFF	TGTGCCAGCAGTTTATCCAAATACAATGAGCAGTTCTTC
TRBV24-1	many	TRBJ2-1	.	CATSDYNEQFF	TGTGCCACCAGTGACTACAATGAGCAGTTCTTC
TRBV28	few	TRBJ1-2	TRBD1	CASSTTGTYGYTF	TGTGCCAGCAGCACGACAGGGACCTATGGCTACACCTTC
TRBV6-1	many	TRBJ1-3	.	CASSEQGKAGNTIYF	TGTGCCAGCAGTGAACAGGGAAAGGCCGGAAACACCATATATTTT
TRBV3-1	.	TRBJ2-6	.	CASSQVAGSGANVLTF	TGTGCCAGCAGCCAAGTAGCTGGTTCCGGGGCCAACGTCCTGACTTTC
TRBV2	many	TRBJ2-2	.	CASSPRTGGTGELFF	TGTGCCAGCAGTCCTCGGACAGGAGGGACCGGGGAGCTGTTTTTT
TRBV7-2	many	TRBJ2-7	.	CASSFGSEQYF	TGTGCCAGCAGCTTCGGTAGCGAGCAGTACTTC
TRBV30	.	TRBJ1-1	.	CAWTPRGDTEAFF	TGTGCCTGGACCCCACGGGGGGACACTGAAGCTTTCTTT
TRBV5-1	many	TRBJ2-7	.	CASSESYEQYF	TGCGCCAGCAGCGAATCCTACGAGCAGTACTTC
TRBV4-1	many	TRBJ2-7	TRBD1	CASSQDIRTGSYEQYF	TGCGCCAGCAGCCAAGATATCAGGACAGGGTCCTACGAGCAGTACTTC
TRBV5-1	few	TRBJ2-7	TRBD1	CASSSVLTGAVEQYF	TGCGCCAGCAGCTCGGTTCTCACAGGGGCCGTCGAGCAGTACTTC
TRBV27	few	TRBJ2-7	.	CASSSVDRTHEQYF	TGTGCCAGCAGTTCGGTAGACAGGACCCACGAGCAGTACTTC
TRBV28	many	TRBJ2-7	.	CASGGGNAYEQYF	TGTGCCAGCGGTGGGGGGAACGCCTACGAGCAGTACTTC
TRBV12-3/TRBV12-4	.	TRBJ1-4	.	CASRINPGEKLFF	TGTGCCAGCAGGATCAACCCGGGGGAAAAACTGTTTTTT